This record looks at one T cell receptor beta chain sequence and its context. The antigen is undetermined. The sample belongs to a study of CD4 T cell repertoires in COVID-19. Study at large: CFSE-low cells expanded roughly 11 days with IL-2, then restimulated with other coronavirus spikes. Notes on the study in general: SARS-CoV and/or HKU1 spike cultures shared between 7 and 25% of SARS-CoV-2 clonotypes. Sharing of several most expanded SARS-CoV-2-reactive clonotypes across memory subsets suggested intraclonal diversification.

The CDR3 is 16 residues long. Germline CDR1 SGDLS, CDR2 YYNGEE. The germline V and J ends were trimmed by 3 bases and 3 bases, with 18 bases remaining between them. These memory T cells were uncultured and sequenced directly after ex vivo isolation. Generated by immunoSEQ multiplex PCR, the TCRdb table keeps only in-frame clones and is missing some. Found here are about 22,000 clones, more than 75% of them singletons; the top ten hold less than 0.75%. The chain recombines TRBV9 with TRBJ2-5, with D possibly TRBD1 on 7 matching bases. This receptor was identified in a human donor who had COVID-19. The sample consisted of central memory CD4+ T cells from blood, taken before the COVID-19 pandemic. This chain's CDR3 is CASSAYADRREETQYF. The CDR3 DNA reads as TGTGCCAGCAGCGCCTACGCGGACAGGAGGGAAGAGACCCAGTACTTC.